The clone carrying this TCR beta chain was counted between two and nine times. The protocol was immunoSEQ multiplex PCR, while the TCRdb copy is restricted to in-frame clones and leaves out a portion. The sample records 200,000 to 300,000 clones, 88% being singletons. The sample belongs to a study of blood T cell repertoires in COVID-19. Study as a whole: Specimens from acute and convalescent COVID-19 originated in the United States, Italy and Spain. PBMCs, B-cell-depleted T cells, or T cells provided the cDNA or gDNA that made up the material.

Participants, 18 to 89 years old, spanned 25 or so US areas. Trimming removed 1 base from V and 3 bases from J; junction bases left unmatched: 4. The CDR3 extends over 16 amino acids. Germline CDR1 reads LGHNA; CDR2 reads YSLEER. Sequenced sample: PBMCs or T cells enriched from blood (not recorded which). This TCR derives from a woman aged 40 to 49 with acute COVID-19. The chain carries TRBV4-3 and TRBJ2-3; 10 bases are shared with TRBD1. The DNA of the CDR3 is TGCGCCAGCAGCCAAGTTCGACAGGGGGCAACAGATACGCAGTATTTT. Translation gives CASSQVRQGATDTQYF.